Listed here are 27 T cell receptor beta chains from one sample, sequenced in a study of cytomegalovirus exposure and HLA in healthy donors. Primers for the PCR totalled 60 Vbeta and 13 Jbeta. The protocol was immunoSEQ multiplex PCR, while the TCRdb copy is restricted to in-frame clones and leaves out a portion. The sample holds some 220,000 clones, roughly 78% seen once. The specimen was PBMCs. These TCRs come from a boy aged 5-17 years in good health and CMV-seronegative.

The chain recombines TRBV29-1 with TRBJ2-7; a weak D match, TRBD1 (6 bases). With 6 bases removed from V and 0 bases from J, the gap between germline ends came to 15 bases. Germline CDR1 reads SQVTM; CDR2 reads ANQGSEA. The CDR3 length is 14 residues. The CDR3 region has the DNA TGCAGCGTATGGACAGCCAAAAACTCCTACGAGCAGTACTTC. Protein: CSVWTAKNSYEQYF.

V is TRBV30 and J is TRBJ1-5, with D maybe TRBD1 (5 bases). CDR3 length equals 18 residues. Trimming cost V 2 bases and J 4 bases, with 24 bases left between them. CDR1 is GTSNPN and CDR2 is SVGIG in the germline V gene (reference sequence). This CDR3 is CAWSPYIRAGGGNQPQHF. The CDR3 DNA sequence: TGTGCCTGGAGTCCGTATATCCGGGCCGGGGGAGGGAATCAGCCCCAGCATTTT.

As to this clone: Other nucleotide sequences in the sample specify the same CDR3. The V call is TRBV30, the J call TRBJ2-5; 9 nucleotides match TRBD1. V was pared by 1 base and J by 4 bases, with 10 bases of the junction left unmatched. CDR3 length equals 16 residues. Germline CDR1 reads GTSNPN; CDR2 reads SVGIG (reference sequence). In nucleotides, the CDR3 is TGTGCCTGGAGTGCCAACAGGGGGCGCGGTCGAGAGACCCAGTACTTC. This sequence encodes CAWSANRGRGRETQYF.

A single count supports this clone. The chain recombines TRBV2 with TRBJ2-2, with 10 bases fitting TRBD2. After removal of 6 bases from V and 3 bases from J, the junction contained 7 bases not matched to a gene. This CDR3 contains 16 residues. The germline CDR1 and CDR2 sequences are SNHLY and FYNNEI. CDR3: CASSDTSGADTGELFF. CDR3 nucleotide sequence: TGTGCCAGCAGCGACACTAGCGGGGCGGACACCGGGGAGCTGTTTTTT.

The V and J genes are TRBV6-6 and TRBJ1-5; D not resolved. Looked up from germline, CDR1 is MNHNY and CDR2 is SVGAGI (reference sequence). The CDR3 spans 13 residues. The V gene lost 6 bases and the J gene lost 0 bases, with 6 bases spanning the gap. The CDR3 loop reads CASRAHSNQPQHF. CDR3 nucleotides: TGTGCCAGCAGGGCCCATAGCAATCAGCCCCAGCATTTT.

Of note for this clone: Other DNA sequences of this sample code for an identical CDR3. The CDR3 DNA reads as TGCAGCGGAAGAACAGGGGGAAACACTGAAGCTTTCTTT. Its translation: CSGRTGGNTEAFF. The chain combines TRBV29-1 with TRBJ1-1, with 8 bases matching TRBD1. Per the germline V gene, CDR1 is SQVTM and CDR2 is ANQGSEA. The CDR3 length is 13 residues. V gave up 7 bases and J gave up 2 bases; unmatched junction bases: 6.

The chain carries TRBV29-1 and TRBJ1-5, with D uncertain. The CDR3 extends over 13 amino acids. V gave up 7 bases and J gave up 4 bases, with 14 bases separating them. CDR1 and CDR2 (germline): SQVTM, ANQGSEA. CDR3 sequence reads: CSAQLGGNQPQHF. As DNA, the CDR3 is TGCAGCGCCCAACTCGGAGGAAATCAGCCCCAGCATTTT.

J is TRBJ2-2 and V is TRBV6-5, with D possibly being TRBD1 (6 bases). Trimming shortened V by 5 bases and J by 2 bases, and 12 bases separated the two germline ends. Germline CDR1 reads MNHEY; CDR2 reads SVGAGI. This CDR3 is built from 15 residues. This chain's CDR3 is CASSRPGDNTGELFF. The CDR3 nucleotides are TGTGCCAGCAGTAGGCCAGGGGATAACACCGGGGAGCTGTTTTTT.

This chain connects TRBV7-3 to TRBJ2-3; D is undetermined. The CDR3 covers 14 residues. V was pared by 0 bases and J by 1 base, with 5 bases between. From germline, CDR1 is SGHTA and CDR2 FQGTGA. CDR3: CASSLTSGTDTQYF. DNA of the CDR3: TGTGCCAGCAGCTTAACATCAGGCACAGATACGCAGTATTTT.

The V and J genes are TRBV7-2 and TRBJ1-4; 7 positions agree with TRBD1. Germline trimming cut 5 bases from V and 8 bases from J; bases unmatched to any gene: 11. Germline V gene sequence: CDR1 SGHTA, CDR2 FQGNSA. This CDR3 spans 15 amino acids. In nucleotides, the CDR3 is TGTGCCAGCAGCCCGATGACAGGGCAGCGCGAAAAACTGTTTTTT. It specifies CASSPMTGQREKLFF.

The chain joins TRBV2 to TRBJ2-7, with TRBD2 matching over 11 bases. With V trimmed by 6 bases and J by 0 bases, 13 bases remained unmatched. The germline gives CDR1 SNHLY, CDR2 FYNNEI. The CDR3 runs to 18 residues. Here the CDR3 reads CASRFLIDLAGGSYEQYF. DNA of the CDR3: TGTGCCAGCAGGTTCTTAATAGATCTAGCGGGGGGCTCCTACGAGCAGTACTTC.

This clone was seen a handful of times. The gene calls are TRBV5-1 and TRBJ1-4; D gene ambiguous. There are 16 residues in the CDR3. The germline V gene has CDR1 SGHRS and CDR2 YFSETQ. Trimming left V 1 base short and J 6 bases short, with 16 bases between. This CDR3 reads CASSLNRGYRDEKLFF. CDR3 in DNA: TGCGCCAGCAGCTTGAATCGGGGTTATCGGGATGAAAAACTGTTTTTT.

The chain links TRBV23-1 to TRBJ2-7; possible D gene TRBD2, 8 bases. TRBV23-1 carries the ORF label, with uncertain function. The CDR3 loop spans 20 amino acids. V dropped 4 bases and J dropped 3 bases, with 31 bases sitting between them. CDR3 nucleotide sequence: TGCGCCAGCAGTCGAAACTCGGGGGGGGACAGTAGTATCCTAAGCTACGAGCAGTACTTC. It yields the protein CASSRNSGGDSSILSYEQYF.

V usage is TRBV5-1 and J usage is TRBJ2-1, with 11 bases identical to TRBD2. V was clipped by 0 bases and J by 8 bases; unmatched bases: 7. Looked up from germline, CDR1 is SGHRS and CDR2 is YFSETQ. The CDR3 runs 16 residues. CDR3 region: CASSLGLAGWGDEQFF. DNA of the CDR3: TGCGCCAGCAGCTTGGGACTAGCGGGATGGGGCGATGAGCAGTTCTTC.

The chain carries TRBV27 and TRBJ1-5, with TRBD1 identical over 10 bases. This CDR3 has 15 residues. V was clipped by 0 bases and J by 4 bases; unmatched bases: 0. Germline values: CDR1 MNHEY, CDR2 SMNVEV (reference sequence). CDR3 nucleotides: TGTGCCAGCAGTTTATCGGGACAGGGGAATCAGCCCCAGCATTTT. Translation gives CASSLSGQGNQPQHF.

This clone has more than one count but fewer than ten. V gene TRBV2 combines with J gene TRBJ1-6, with TRBD1 matching 7 bases. The V gene's germline CDR1 is SNHLY and CDR2 FYNNEI. Losses at the gene ends were 8 bases for V and 8 bases for J; bases not matched to a gene: 6. The CDR3 has 13 residues. The DNA of the CDR3 is TGTGCCAGCGGGACAGTGGTTTATTCACCCCTCCACTTT. Its translation: CASGTVVYSPLHF.

V and J are TRBV30 and TRBJ2-1; TRBD2 matches 8 bases. The germline V gene has CDR1 GTSNPN and CDR2 SVGIG (reference sequence). CDR3 size: 13 residues. Losses at the gene ends were 0 bases for V and 10 bases for J; bases not matched to a gene: 5. The CDR3 DNA reads as TGTGCCTGGAGTGTACGGGTAGCGGGGGAGCAGTTCTTC. Its translation: CAWSVRVAGEQFF.

This clone was seen only once. The chain uses TRBV2 and TRBJ1-2; D not resolved. The germline CDR1 and CDR2 sequences are SNHLY and FYNNEI. The CDR3 is made up of 13 amino acids. Trimming pared 6 bases from V and 8 bases from J, leaving 16 bases between. CDR3 amino acids: CASSGEDSGGYTF. Here the CDR3 DNA reads TGTGCCAGCAGCGGGGAGGATTCGGGCGGCTACACCTTC. The whole variable domain, remainder taken from reference TRBV2 and TRBJ1-2, is EPEVTQTPSHQVTQMGQEVILRCVPISNHLYFYWYRQILGQKVEFLVSFYNNEISEKSEIFDDQFSVERPDGSNFTLKIRSTKLEDSAMYFCASSGEDSGGYTFGSGTRLTVV.

The chain carries TRBV5-1 and TRBJ2-5, with TRBD1 as a possible D gene (6 bases). The DNA end is more similar to TRBJ2-7, so the J call may be wrong. Per the germline V gene, CDR1 is SGHRS and CDR2 is YFSETQ. The CDR3 contains 11 residues. As DNA, the CDR3 is TGCGCTGACAGGTCAACCTACGAGCAGTACTTC. It yields the protein CADRSTYEQYF.

This clone was counted once. The J gene is TRBJ1-1, the V gene TRBV7-3; tentative D call: TRBD1 (5 bases). V lost 4 bases, J lost 2 bases, and 8 bases lay in between. Germline V gene sequence: CDR1 SGHTA, CDR2 FQGTGA. The length of the CDR3 is 13 residues. CDR3 sequence (DNA): TGTGCCAGCAGCTCGGGGGGAAACACTGAAGCTTTCTTT. This gives the protein CASSSGGNTEAFF.

This clone was detected once. V gene TRBV29-1 combines with J gene TRBJ2-7; 8 bases match TRBD2. CDR1 SQVTM and CDR2 ANQGSEA come from the germline V gene. J was trimmed by 7 bases and V by 6 bases; bases with no gene match: 17. The CDR3 has 15 amino acids. As DNA, the CDR3 is TGCAGCGTCCCAAGCGGGAGACCCTCCCTTGCGGAGCAGTACTTC. It encodes CSVPSGRPSLAEQYF.

This clone was counted a few times. This sequence joins TRBV27 and TRBJ2-1; weak D call: TRBD1 (5 bases). Trimming stripped 0 bases from V and 0 bases from J, with 12 bases between. Looked up from germline, CDR1 is MNHEY and CDR2 is SMNVEV (reference sequence). The CDR3 contains 17 residues. The CDR3 DNA sequence: TGTGCCAGCAGTTTATCGCCAGGGCTGAGCTCCTACAATGAGCAGTTCTTC. It specifies CASSLSPGLSSYNEQFF.

The V and J genes are TRBV2 and TRBJ2-7; TRBD2 agrees at 8 bases. CDR1 and CDR2 from the germline V gene are SNHLY and FYNNEI. The CDR3 spans 14 residues. The trim removed 9 bases at V and 0 bases at J, leaving 7 bases unmatched. The CDR3 reads CASSSGTHSYEQYF. As DNA, the CDR3 is TGTGCCAGTAGTAGCGGGACCCACTCCTACGAGCAGTACTTC.

This clone was observed once. This chain connects TRBV19 to TRBJ1-3, with D unclear. Trimming shortened V by 9 bases and J by 1 base, and 10 bases separated the two germline ends. This CDR3 comprises 13 residues. Germline V lookup: CDR1 LNHDA, CDR2 SQIVND (reference sequence). The DNA of the CDR3 is TGTGCCAGCGAAGGGAGGTCTGGAAACACCATATATTTT. Its protein product is CASEGRSGNTIYF.

The gene calls are TRBV2 and TRBJ2-7, with TRBD1 matching over 8 bases. After removal of 6 bases from V and 6 bases from J, the junction contained 13 bases not matched to a gene. The CDR3 spans 15 residues. Germline V lookup: CDR1 SNHLY, CDR2 FYNNEI. CDR3 DNA sequence: TGTGCCAGCAGAACAACCACGACAGGGGCTTCCGAGCAGTACGTC. This sequence encodes CASRTTTTGASEQYV.

This clone has more than one count but fewer than ten. The CDR3 sequence: CASSPPGTGREKLFF. CDR3 nucleotides: TGTGCCAGCAGCCCCCCCGGGACAGGGAGAGAAAAACTGTTTTTT. The rearrangement links TRBV6-5 to TRBJ1-4; 9 bases fit TRBD1. The junction had 10 bases not matched to a gene; V was cut back by 6 bases and J by 8 bases. Looked up from germline, CDR1 is MNHEY and CDR2 is SVGAGI. CDR3 length equals 15 residues.

The chain joins TRBV11-3 to TRBJ2-7; TRBD2 agrees at 9 bases. The CDR3 covers 19 residues. Germline loops: CDR1 SGHNT, CDR2 YENEEA. V lost 0 bases and J lost 5; bases outside the gene matches: 17. This chain's CDR3 is CASSLDPYLYSGSFHEQYF. In nucleotides, the CDR3 is TGTGCCAGCAGCTTAGATCCCTACCTGTATAGCGGGAGTTTCCACGAGCAGTACTTC.